This T cell receptor (beta chain) was sequenced for a study of blood T cell repertoires in COVID-19. Trimming took 1 base from V and 2 from J, leaving 10 bases between them. From germline, CDR1 is SGHTA and CDR2 FQGNSA. CDR3 length: 15 residues. The data were produced by immunoSEQ multiplex PCR, yet TCRdb's version contains in-frame clones alone and is incomplete. The data show over 45,000 clones, about four fifths seen once. This chain links TRBV7-2 with TRBJ2-3; the D gene is possibly TRBD2 (6 bases). The sequenced material came from peripheral blood. The receptor comes from a man in his 60s with active COVID-19. The CDR3: CASSLVAGLTDTQYF. CDR3 sequence (DNA): TGTGCCAGCAGCTTAGTGGCGGGGCTCACAGATACGCAGTATTTT.